The entry below gives a single TCR beta chain sequence along with its context. Clones were read by immunoSEQ multiplex PCR, and TCRdb kept only the in-frame ones, dropping some. This table has about 320,000 clones, 90% appearing once. V was pared by 9 bases and J by 6 bases, with 12 bases of the junction left unmatched. This CDR3 spans 14 amino acids. In germline, CDR1 is LNHDA, CDR2 SQIVND (reference sequence). The record originates from a study of blood T cell repertoires in COVID-19. Participants, about 18 to 95 years old, spanned 25 or so US areas. This clonotype was sampled from a man aged 60-69 years who had recovered from COVID-19. The chain combines TRBV19 with TRBJ1-1; 8 bases are a match to TRBD1. Sample: PBMCs or T cells enriched from blood (not recorded which). The CDR3 nucleotides read TGTGCCAGCATCCCCCAGGGGGCTAGCGCTGAAGCTTTCTTT. Amino acid sequence: CASIPQGASAEAFF. The entire variable domain, with the rest obtained from reference TRBV19 and TRBJ1-1, is as follows: DGGITQSPKYLFRKEGQNVTLSCEQNLNHDAMYWYRQDPGQGLRLIYYSQIVNDFQKGDIAEGYSVSREKKESFPLTVTSAQKNPTAFYLCASIPQGASAEAFFGQGTRLTVV.